Following are 27 T cell receptor beta chains from one sample sequenced in a study of blood T cell repertoires in COVID-19. Produced via immunoSEQ multiplex PCR; TCRdb's table is partial and in-frame only. The sample records about 300,000 clones, about nine tenths being singletons. Sequenced material: PBMCs or T cells enriched from blood (not recorded which). The receptors were sampled from a man aged 25 to 45 who had recovered from COVID-19.

The CDR3 DNA reads TGTGCCAGCAGCTTTGGCACAGGGAGCACAGATACGCAGTATTTT. Protein sequence: CASSFGTGSTDTQYF. This rearrangement joins TRBV11-2 to TRBJ2-3, with a weak D call TRBD1 (6 bases). V lost 3 bases, J lost 0 bases, and 10 bases lay in between. This CDR3 spans 15 amino acids. The V gene's germline CDR1 is SGHAT and CDR2 FQNNGV.

The V and J genes are TRBV25-1 and TRBJ2-2; 8 bases are a match to TRBD1. Germline V CDR1 and CDR2: MGHDK, SYGVNS. This CDR3 is built from 14 residues. With V trimmed by 4 bases and J by 5 bases, 3 bases remained unmatched. In DNA, the CDR3 is TGTGCCAGCAGTGCTACAGGGGGAACCGGGGAGCTGTTTTTT. This encodes CASSATGGTGELFF.

This rearrangement joins TRBV5-1 to TRBJ1-4, with D unclear. The germline V gene encodes CDR1 SGHRS and CDR2 YFSETQ. The CDR3 contains 15 residues. Trimming cost V 4 bases and J 4 bases, with 14 bases left between them. CDR3 region: CASSIESRDNEKLFF. In nucleotides, the CDR3 is TGCGCCAGCAGCATAGAGAGCCGAGATAATGAAAAACTGTTTTTT.

The chain couples TRBV7-9 to TRBJ2-1, with a weak D call TRBD1 (5 bases). Germline lookup yields CDR1 SEHNR and CDR2 FQNEAQ (reference sequence). CDR3 length: 16 amino acids. Trimming removed 5 bases at V and 0 bases at J, with 14 bases between. Here the CDR3 DNA reads TGTGCCAGCAGCCTAACACAGGAGAGCTCCTACAATGAGCAGTTCTTC. This sequence encodes CASSLTQESSYNEQFF. The full variable domain, with the rest looked up from reference TRBV7-9 and TRBJ2-1, is DTGVSQNPRHKITKRGQNVTFRCDPISEHNRLYWYRQTLGQGPEFLTYFQNEAQLEKSRLLSDRFSAERPKGSFSTLEIQRTEQGDSAMYLCASSLTQESSYNEQFFGPGTRLTVL.

The V and J genes are TRBV5-6 and TRBJ1-2; 9 nucleotides align to TRBD1. Germline values: CDR1 SGHDT, CDR2 YYEEEE. V shed 3 bases, J shed 7 bases, and the junction held 7 bases outside the gene matches. The CDR3 length is 14 residues. CDR3 protein: CASSSGTGIGGYTF. The CDR3 nucleotides are TGTGCCAGCAGCTCAGGGACAGGGATAGGTGGCTACACCTTC. Looking up the rest from reference TRBV5-6 and TRBJ1-2 gives the full variable domain: DAGVTQSPTHLIKTRGQQVTLRCSPKSGHDTVSWYQQALGQGPQFIFQYYEEEERQRGNFPDRFSGHQFPNYSSELNVNALLLGDSALYLCASSSGTGIGGYTFGSGTRLTVV.

This sequence joins TRBV15 and TRBJ1-5; possible D gene TRBD1, 5 bases. The V end was cut by 0 bases, the J end by 5 bases, with 8 bases between. CDR3 length: 14 residues. The germline V gene has CDR1 LNHNV and CDR2 YYDKDF (reference sequence). As DNA, the CDR3 is TGTGCCACCAGCAGAGATGGGGGGTATCAGCCCCAGCATTTT. It translates to CATSRDGGYQPQHF.

This clone was seen a few times. The rearrangement uses TRBV5-8 and TRBJ1-3; 8 bases match TRBD1. The CDR3 is 14 amino acids. CDR1 is SGHTS and CDR2 is YDEGEE in the germline V gene. The J segment lost 2 bases and the V segment lost 3 bases, leaving 1 base of the junction unmatched. The CDR3 DNA follows: TGTGCCAGCAGCTCGGGACAGGCTGGAAACACCATATATTTT. It specifies CASSSGQAGNTIYF.

The V call is TRBV3-1 (or the pseudogene TRBV3-2), the J call TRBJ1-2, with TRBD1 matching 7 bases. Germline lookup yields CDR1 LGHDT and CDR2 YNNKEL (reference sequence). This CDR3 has 15 amino acids. Trimming at V came to 3 bases and at J to 2 bases, leaving 6 bases not matched to a gene. The chain's CDR3 is CASSHQTGTNYGYTF. In DNA form, the CDR3 reads TGTGCCAGCAGCCACCAGACAGGGACCAACTATGGCTACACCTTC.

This clone was seen ten or more times. The chain employs TRBV27 and TRBJ2-3, with 7 bases fitting TRBD1. The CDR3 has 14 amino acids. Per the germline V gene, CDR1 is MNHEY and CDR2 is SMNVEV (reference sequence). V lost 5 bases and J lost 6; bases outside the gene matches: 8. The chain's CDR3 is CASSPHRGRDTQYF. The CDR3 DNA reads TGTGCCAGCAGTCCACACAGGGGAAGGGATACGCAGTATTTT.

The chain has TRBV6-5 and TRBJ1-1, with D possibly matching TRBD1 (5 bases). The V gene lost 7 bases and the J gene lost 7 bases, with 16 bases spanning the gap. This CDR3 has 13 residues. Germline-derived CDR1 and CDR2 are MNHEY and SVGAGI. CDR3 in amino acids: CASIEGGDGEAFF. For the CDR3, the DNA is TGTGCCAGCATCGAAGGAGGGGACGGTGAAGCTTTCTTT.

The chain has TRBV6-1 and TRBJ2-1; tentatively, D is TRBD2 (6 bases). V was shortened by 6 bases and J by 8 bases, with 20 bases between the two germline ends. There are 15 residues in the CDR3. Germline-derived CDR1 and CDR2 are MNHNS and SASEGT. This CDR3 is CASRNGLSPSDEQFF. The CDR3 DNA follows: TGTGCCAGCAGAAATGGACTTTCTCCTAGCGATGAGCAGTTCTTC.

The V call is TRBV5-1, the J call TRBJ1-6, with D perhaps TRBD1 (5 bases). V lost 4 bases, J lost 0 bases, and 14 bases lay in between. Germline V gene data show CDR1 as SGHRS and CDR2 as YFSETQ. The CDR3 is 17 residues long. The CDR3 spells CASSQVQASSYNSPLHF. CDR3 DNA: TGCGCCAGCAGCCAAGTACAGGCTAGCTCCTATAATTCACCCCTCCACTTT.

For the CDR3, the DNA is TGTGCCAGTAGTATATCGATCCCCAGGAACTATGGCTACACCTTC. Protein: CASSISIPRNYGYTF. V usage is TRBV19 and J usage is TRBJ1-2; D gene uncertain. Germline CDR1 reads LNHDA; CDR2 reads SQIVND (reference sequence). CDR3 length: 15 residues. V dropped 2 bases and J dropped 2 bases, with 12 bases sitting between them.

This clone was recorded only once. The chain is built from TRBV29-1 and TRBJ1-1; maybe TRBD1 (5 bases). The CDR3 spans 14 residues. The V end was cut by 6 bases, the J end by 1 base, with 15 bases between. Looked up from germline, CDR1 is SQVTM and CDR2 is ANQGSEA. In DNA, the CDR3 is TGCAGCGTGAATGTGCGGGGCACGAACACTGAAGCTTTCTTT. Translation gives CSVNVRGTNTEAFF. Drawing the rest from reference TRBV29-1 and TRBJ1-1, the complete variable domain is SAVISQKPSRDICQRGTSLTIQCQVDSQVTMMFWYRQQPGQSLTLIATANQGSEATYESGFVIDKFPISRPNLTFSTLTVSNMSPEDSSIYLCSVNVRGTNTEAFFGQGTRLTVV.

This chain uses TRBV15 with TRBJ1-5; no reliable D call. There are 15 residues in the CDR3. Germline-derived CDR1 and CDR2 are LNHNV and YYDKDF (reference sequence). V was trimmed by 0 bases and J by 3 bases, leaving 9 bases between them. The CDR3 loop is CATSRDPHTNQPQHF. The CDR3 region has the DNA TGTGCCACCAGCAGAGATCCGCACACCAATCAGCCCCAGCATTTT. Combining the CDR3 with reference TRBV15 and TRBJ1-5 gives the whole variable domain DAMVIQNPRYQVTQFGKPVTLSCSQTLNHNVMYWYQQKSSQAPKLLFHYYDKDFNNEADTPDNFQSRRPNTSFCFLDIRSPGLGDTAMYLCATSRDPHTNQPQHFGDGTRLSIL.

This clone turned up a few times. This chain links TRBV27 with TRBJ2-2, with TRBD2 matching 7 bases. Germline CDR1 is MNHEY and CDR2 is SMNVEV (reference sequence). The CDR3 length is 15 residues. V was clipped by 4 bases and J by 0 bases; unmatched bases: 2. The DNA for the CDR3 is TGTGCCAGCAGTTCCGGACTAGCGAACACCGGGGAGCTGTTTTTT. It translates to CASSSGLANTGELFF.

V usage is TRBV4-1 and J usage is TRBJ1-5; D not resolved. V lost 4 bases and J 0 bases, leaving 10 bases between the germline ends. The CDR3 covers 15 residues. Germline lookup yields CDR1 MGHRA and CDR2 YSYEKL. The CDR3 coding sequence is TGCGCCAGCAGCCCAACGGAGAATAGCAATCAGCCCCAGCATTTT. Its translation: CASSPTENSNQPQHF.

The chain has TRBV30 and TRBJ2-1; no clear D gene. The V and J ends lost 0 bases and 5 bases respectively, with 8 bases between them. Germline V gene data show CDR1 as GTSNPN and CDR2 as SVGIG (reference sequence). This CDR3 spans 13 amino acids. The CDR3 sequence is CAWSVGSNNEQFF. CDR3 nucleotides: TGTGCCTGGAGTGTCGGTTCTAACAATGAGCAGTTCTTC.

This chain links TRBV11-2 with TRBJ1-4; the match to TRBD1 covers 7 bases. This CDR3 region has 17 residues. Germline V gives CDR1 SGHAT, CDR2 FQNNGV. With V trimmed by 1 base and J by 8 bases, 13 bases remained unmatched. The CDR3 DNA is TGTGCCAGCAGCTTAGGATGGAACAGGCAGGGGGGCGAAAAACTGTTTTTT. Translation gives CASSLGWNRQGGEKLFF.

J is TRBJ2-1 and V is TRBV5-1, with TRBD1 matching 11 bases. The CDR3 length is 15 residues. J lost 9 bases, V lost 3 bases, and 8 bases had no gene match. The germline gives CDR1 SGHRS, CDR2 YFSETQ. CDR3 bases: TGCGCCAGCAGCTCACCGGGACAGGGGGAAAGTGAGCAGTTCTTC. Translation: CASSSPGQGESEQFF.

The genes are TRBV10-3 and TRBJ2-7; 8 nucleotides match TRBD2. In germline, CDR1 is ENHRY, CDR2 SYGVKD. V shed 6 bases and J 6 bases; nucleotides not matched to a gene: 7. The CDR3 is 13 residues long. CDR3 sequence (DNA): TGTGCCATCAGAACCGGGACTAGGGTCGAGCAGTACTTC. Translation: CAIRTGTRVEQYF.

The rearrangement joins TRBV28 to TRBJ1-2; D is perhaps TRBD1 (6 bases). V lost 6 bases and J lost 4, with 15 bases in between. The CDR3 length is 14 residues. Germline V lookup: CDR1 MDHEN, CDR2 SYDVKM. The CDR3 bases are TGTGCCAGCAGAACACAGGGAACCTTCTATGGCTACACCTTC. Translated: CASRTQGTFYGYTF.

The chain joins TRBV29-1 to TRBJ2-7, with 11 nucleotides matching TRBD1. Per the germline V gene, CDR1 is SQVTM and CDR2 is ANQGSEA. The CDR3 length is 13 residues. V gave up 6 bases and J gave up 2 bases; unmatched junction bases: 3. The CDR3 loop is CSVRTGGPYEQYF. The CDR3 DNA reads TGCAGCGTCAGGACAGGGGGCCCCTACGAGCAGTACTTC.

The J gene is TRBJ2-7, the V gene TRBV6-5; D might be TRBD2 (7 bases). CDR1 is MNHEY, CDR2 SVGAGI, per germline. This CDR3 has 14 amino acids. V was shortened by 4 bases and J by 3 bases, with 13 bases between the two germline ends. The CDR3 protein is CASSSGGRRYEQYF. CDR3 coding DNA: TGTGCCAGCAGTTCGGGGGGCCGGCGCTACGAGCAGTACTTC.

This clone was seen a single time. The genes are TRBV11-2 and TRBJ1-1; TRBD1 agrees at 7 bases. The CDR3 sequence is 18 residues long. After removal of 7 bases from V and 7 bases from J, the junction contained 24 bases not matched to a gene. Looked up from germline, CDR1 is SGHAT and CDR2 is FQNNGV. The CDR3 loop reads CASNPWGRRQGRISEAFF. CDR3 nucleotide sequence: TGTGCCAGCAACCCATGGGGTAGGCGACAGGGCCGGATAAGTGAAGCTTTCTTT.

The gene calls are TRBV27 and TRBJ2-5; 11 positions agree with TRBD2. From germline, CDR1 is MNHEY and CDR2 SMNVEV (reference sequence). CDR3 length: 15 residues. J gave up 1 base and V 7 bases, and 5 bases lay outside the gene matches. The CDR3 loop is CASTKTSGAQETQYF. CDR3 sequence (DNA): TGTGCCAGCACTAAGACTAGCGGGGCCCAAGAGACCCAGTACTTC.

V gene TRBV14 combines with J gene TRBJ1-2; 10 bases match TRBD1. Per germline, CDR1 SGHDN and CDR2 FVKESK. J gave up 4 bases and V 4 bases, and 3 bases lay outside the gene matches. The CDR3 consists of 14 residues. Written as DNA, the CDR3 is TGTGCCAGCAGCCCGACAGGGGGCAGCTATGGCTACACCTTC. This codes for CASSPTGGSYGYTF.